This T cell receptor beta chain was found in a study of cytomegalovirus exposure and HLA in healthy donors. While unrecorded immune exposures were likely, the donors were nominally healthy when sampled. The PCR made use of 60 Vbeta and 13 Jbeta primers. Profiled with immunoSEQ multiplex PCR; TCRdb holds only in-frame clones, not every one. The sample holds around 170,000 clones; approximately 80% are singletons and the top ten take roughly 1.5%. CDR1 and CDR2 from the germline V gene are SQVTM and ANQGSEA. Trimming left V 1 base short and J 2 bases short, with 18 bases between. The CDR3 spans 17 residues.

This TCR was recovered from a man aged 18 to 29 in good health and CMV-seronegative. The sequencing input was PBMCs. The chain recombines TRBV29-1 with TRBJ2-4; D is possibly TRBD2 (6 bases). The CDR3 region is CSVEGGGLTEPKNIQYF. The DNA of the CDR3 is TGCAGCGTTGAAGGTGGAGGGTTAACAGAACCCAAAAACATTCAGTACTTC.